This is a list of T cell receptor beta chains from one sample in a study of blood T cell repertoires in COVID-19. Sequencing was performed with immunoSEQ multiplex PCR; in TCRdb, only in-frame clones are kept and a portion is missing. The table lists fewer than 300,000 clones, 70% to 90% of them singletons. The specimen was peripheral blood. Receptors were obtained from a woman between 50 and 59 years old with COVID-19, enrolled during active disease. Both conserved end residues are part of each CDR3. A D gene is named only where the DNA matches it firmly. Only part of the rows carry a size: once, few, many, or a class if the clone is expanded.

D	size	V	J	DNA	CDR3
.	.	TRBV7-9	TRBJ2-3	TGTGCCAGCAGCTTGACTAACCCTCACACAGATACGCAGTATTTT	CASSLTNPHTDTQYF
TRBD1	.	TRBV5-4	TRBJ1-4	TGTGCCAGCAGCTTTAGACAGGGGGAGGTAACTAATGAAAAACTGTTTTTT	CASSFRQGEVTNEKLFF
.	.	TRBV24-1	TRBJ1-1	TGTGCCACCAGTGATTTATATAGCCAACTTTTCGGCACCATGAACACTGAAGCTTTCTTT	CATSDLYSQLFGTMNTEAFF
.	.	TRBV11-2	TRBJ2-5	TGTGCCAGCAGCCCTGGAGCTCAACGGACCCAGTACTTC	CASSPGAQRTQYF
TRBD2	.	TRBV11-2	TRBJ2-1	TGTGCCAGCAGCTTTAGACTAGCGGGAGTGGGTGAGCAGTTCTTC	CASSFRLAGVGEQFF
TRBD2	.	TRBV6-5	TRBJ2-7	TGTGCCAGCAGTTTAGCGGGAGGTTTGTACGAGCAGTACTTC	CASSLAGGLYEQYF
.	.	TRBV5-1	TRBJ2-7	TGCGCCAGCAGCTACAGCTACGAGCAGTACTTC	CASSYSYEQYF
TRBD2	.	TRBV11-2	TRBJ2-1	TGTGCCAGCAGTCGGACTAGCGGGCTCTACAATGAGCAGTTCTTC	CASSRTSGLYNEQFF
.	.	TRBV15	TRBJ2-1	TGTGCCACCAGCAGAGAAGGCGGGTACAATGAGCAGTTCTTC	CATSREGGYNEQFF
.	once	TRBV7-7	TRBJ2-1	TGTGCTAGCAGCTCCTCTGCCTACAATGAGCAGTTCTTC	CASSSSAYNEQFF
TRBD1	.	TRBV6-5	TRBJ2-3	TGTGCCAGCAGCCCCCGAGGGGGCCCAGATACGCAGTATTTT	CASSPRGGPDTQYF
.	.	TRBV7-2	TRBJ1-1	TGTGCCAGCAGCTTAGGGGGGGGGAACACTGAAGCTTTCTTT	CASSLGGGNTEAFF
.	.	TRBV7-9	TRBJ2-1	TGTGCCAGCAGCCCAGGAGGGACCTACAATGAGCAGTTCTTC	CASSPGGTYNEQFF
.	.	TRBV7-9	TRBJ2-2	TGTGCCAGCAGCTTAGCAAAAGGGGCGAACACCGGGGAGCTGTTTTTT	CASSLAKGANTGELFF
.	.	TRBV5-4	TRBJ2-3	TGTGCCAGCCTAGCCGGGGGTACGCAGTATTTT	CASLAGGTQYF
.	few	TRBV5-1	TRBJ2-2	TGCGCCAGCAGCTTGAACGGGAGAGGCGGGGAGCTGTTTTTT	CASSLNGRGGELFF
.	.	TRBV30	TRBJ1-1	TGTGCCTGGAGTGTCTCTAGGACAGACCTTTTGAACACTGAAGCTTTCTTT	CAWSVSRTDLLNTEAFF
TRBD1	.	TRBV30	TRBJ1-2	TGTGCCTTCACAGGGGGCGTCCCCTTTGGCTACACCTTC	CAFTGGVPFGYTF
TRBD2	.	TRBV7-8	TRBJ2-3	TGTGCCAGCCGAACTAGCGGGAGGGAAGATACGCAGTATTTT	CASRTSGREDTQYF
TRBD1	once	TRBV7-8	TRBJ2-6	TGTGCCAGCAGCCTAAGACAGGGGGTTTTTTCTGGGGCCAACGTCCTGACTTTC	CASSLRQGVFSGANVLTF
TRBD1	.	TRBV6-5	TRBJ2-7	TGTGCCAGCAGCGGGACAGGGTTTCACGAGCAGTACTTC	CASSGTGFHEQYF
.	once	TRBV7-9	TRBJ2-1	TGTGCCAGCAGCTTAAAAACGAGCAATGAGCAGTTCTTC	CASSLKTSNEQFF
.	.	TRBV24-1	TRBJ2-1	TGTGCCACCAGTGATTTGGGGGCAGATCACAATGAGCAGTTCTTC	CATSDLGADHNEQFF
TRBD1	.	TRBV18	TRBJ1-4	TGTGCCAGCTCACGCGGGACAGCTGCTAATGAAAAACTGTTTTTT	CASSRGTAANEKLFF
TRBD2	.	TRBV5-1	TRBJ2-5	TGCGCCAGCAGCGTGGGACTAGCGGGAGGCCAAGAGACCCAGTACTTC	CASSVGLAGGQETQYF
TRBD1	.	TRBV24-1	TRBJ2-6	TGTGCCACCAGTGACATAGGGACAGGGCAACCTGGGGCCAACGTCCTGACTTTC	CATSDIGTGQPGANVLTF
TRBD2	.	TRBV11-2	TRBJ2-1	TGTGCCAGCAGCGGTAGCGGGAGGGCGCCCAATGAGCAGTTCTTC	CASSGSGRAPNEQFF
.	.	TRBV11-2	TRBJ1-5	TGTGCCAGCAGCTTGGACAGCACAAATCAGCCCCAGCATTTT	CASSLDSTNQPQHF